This T cell receptor beta chain was sequenced during a study of shared clonotypes between healthy human individuals. Germline V gives CDR1 MDHEN, CDR2 SYDVKM. Trimming removed 1 base from V and 6 bases from J, with 10 bases in between. The CDR3 is 13 residues long. Those who donated were healthy HIV-negative adults, with no recent acute infections or vaccinations reported. CD4+ cells were split into CD45RA+ naive and CD45RA-negative memory subsets. The method was immunoSEQ multiplex PCR; TCRdb's version includes in-frame clones alone and lacks a portion of them. In the table there are some 1.4 million clones, over 95% of which are singletons.

What was sequenced was naive CD4+ T cells sorted from blood. The subset denotes: CD45RA+ positively selected. The clonotype was recovered from a man in his thirties or forties in good health. The chain employs TRBV28 and TRBJ2-7; D is ambiguous. The CDR3 reads CASSLFSVGEQYF. CDR3 nucleotide sequence: TGTGCCAGCAGTTTATTTTCTGTGGGCGAGCAGTACTTC.